A selection of T cell receptor beta chains follows, all from one sample in a study of blood T cell repertoires in COVID-19. TCRdb's copy holds only in-frame clones and misses some; the assay was immunoSEQ multiplex PCR. The data show under 200,000 clones, about nine tenths seen once. Sequencing was performed on peripheral blood. The receptors were gathered from a man aged 50-59 years with acute or convalescent COVID-19. The CDR3 runs from the conserved cysteine through the conserved F or W. Each record gives: CDR3 length, D gene, J gene, V gene, clone size, CDR3 DNA, CDR3 protein. D genes are given only for firm matches. The size of a clone is reported for some rows only, either as once, few or many, or as a class for expanded clones.

cdr3_length: 15; d_call: TRBD2; j_call: TRBJ2-1; v_call: TRBV7-6; clone_size: -; cdr3_nt: TGTGCCAGCAGCCCCTCCGGGACTAGCGTGAATGAGCAGTTCTTC; cdr3_aa: CASSPSGTSVNEQFF
cdr3_length: 16; d_call: -; j_call: TRBJ1-4; v_call: TRBV7-9; clone_size: -; cdr3_nt: TGTGCCAGCAGCTTAGCCTCGGGGAGGGTCCCCGAAAAACTGTTTTTT; cdr3_aa: CASSLASGRVPEKLFF
cdr3_length: 13; d_call: TRBD1; j_call: TRBJ1-5; v_call: TRBV6-5; clone_size: -; cdr3_nt: TGTGCCAGCAGGGCAGGGGGGAATCAGCCCCAGCATTTT; cdr3_aa: CASRAGGNQPQHF
cdr3_length: 14; d_call: TRBD2; j_call: TRBJ2-2; v_call: TRBV6-5; clone_size: once; cdr3_nt: TGTGCCAGCCTAGCGGGCACGAACACCGGGGAGCTGTTTTTT; cdr3_aa: CASLAGTNTGELFF
cdr3_length: 13; d_call: -; j_call: TRBJ2-7; v_call: TRBV30; clone_size: -; cdr3_nt: TGTGCCTGGAGTCGCCGAGGGCTGTCTGAGCAGTACTTC; cdr3_aa: CAWSRRGLSEQYF
cdr3_length: 14; d_call: TRBD1; j_call: TRBJ2-2; v_call: TRBV18; clone_size: -; cdr3_nt: TGTGCCAGCTCACCAGAGACAGGGGACGGGGAGCTGTTTTTT; cdr3_aa: CASSPETGDGELFF
cdr3_length: 15; d_call: TRBD1; j_call: TRBJ2-7; v_call: TRBV7-2; clone_size: -; cdr3_nt: TGTGCCAGCAGCGCCCCGGACAGGGGCCCCTACGAGCAGTACTTC; cdr3_aa: CASSAPDRGPYEQYF
cdr3_length: 14; d_call: -; j_call: TRBJ2-7; v_call: TRBV3-1/TRBV3-2; clone_size: -; cdr3_nt: TGTGCCAGCAGCCAAGCCCCAGGGCACTACGAGCAGTACTTC; cdr3_aa: CASSQAPGHYEQYF
cdr3_length: 14; d_call: TRBD1; j_call: TRBJ1-4; v_call: TRBV28; clone_size: -; cdr3_nt: TGTGCCAGCAGCCAAGACAGGGTAGATGAAAAACTGTTTTTT; cdr3_aa: CASSQDRVDEKLFF
cdr3_length: 16; d_call: -; j_call: TRBJ2-5; v_call: TRBV27; clone_size: -; cdr3_nt: TGTGCCAGCAGTCTCCTACCCCGCCGGGGCCAAGAGACCCAGTACTTC; cdr3_aa: CASSLLPRRGQETQYF
cdr3_length: 13; d_call: TRBD1; j_call: TRBJ1-1; v_call: TRBV27; clone_size: -; cdr3_nt: TGTGCCAGCAGTTTACTCAGGGGGGCAGTAGCTTTCTTT; cdr3_aa: CASSLLRGAVAFF
cdr3_length: 15; d_call: -; j_call: TRBJ1-6; v_call: TRBV27; clone_size: -; cdr3_nt: TGTGCCAGCACCTCAAGGGGAGGGCTTGATGGGGCCCTCCACTTT; cdr3_aa: CASTSRGGLDGALHF
cdr3_length: 16; d_call: -; j_call: TRBJ2-7; v_call: TRBV2; clone_size: -; cdr3_nt: TGTGCCAGCAGCTATGACCCGGGACTTGGAGACTACGAGCAGTACTTC; cdr3_aa: CASSYDPGLGDYEQYF
cdr3_length: 17; d_call: TRBD1; j_call: TRBJ2-2; v_call: TRBV19; clone_size: -; cdr3_nt: TGTGCCAGTAGTATAGCAAACTGGGGGACAGGGCCCGGGGAGCTGTTTTTT; cdr3_aa: CASSIANWGTGPGELFF
cdr3_length: 14; d_call: TRBD1; j_call: TRBJ2-7; v_call: TRBV11-2; clone_size: -; cdr3_nt: TGTGCCAGCAGCTCTACAGGGGACTCCTACGAGCAGTACTTC; cdr3_aa: CASSSTGDSYEQYF
cdr3_length: 17; d_call: TRBD2; j_call: TRBJ2-2; v_call: TRBV7-6; clone_size: -; cdr3_nt: TGTGCCAGCAGCTTAGCGGGCAGGACTAGGAACACCGGGGAGCTGTTTTTT; cdr3_aa: CASSLAGRTRNTGELFF
cdr3_length: 11; d_call: -; j_call: TRBJ1-1; v_call: TRBV5-6; clone_size: -; cdr3_nt: TGTGCCAGCAGCACTCGACAGGAGCGGGACTTT; cdr3_aa: CASSTRQERDF
cdr3_length: 14; d_call: -; j_call: TRBJ1-1; v_call: TRBV18; clone_size: -; cdr3_nt: TGTGCCAGCTCACCCTACAGGGATAACACTGAAGCTTTCTTT; cdr3_aa: CASSPYRDNTEAFF
cdr3_length: 13; d_call: -; j_call: TRBJ1-1; v_call: TRBV28; clone_size: few; cdr3_nt: TGTGCCAGCAGACTACAGGTGAACACTGAAGCTTTCTTT; cdr3_aa: CASRLQVNTEAFF
cdr3_length: 15; d_call: TRBD2; j_call: TRBJ2-1; v_call: TRBV5-1; clone_size: -; cdr3_nt: TGCGCCAGCAGCTACCAGCGGGGTCCGGGGAATGAGCAGTTCTTC; cdr3_aa: CASSYQRGPGNEQFF
cdr3_length: 14; d_call: -; j_call: TRBJ2-4; v_call: TRBV2; clone_size: -; cdr3_nt: TGTGCCAGCAGTGGAGGACTGGGCCCGGGAGTTCAGTACTTC; cdr3_aa: CASSGGLGPGVQYF
cdr3_length: 12; d_call: -; j_call: TRBJ1-6; v_call: TRBV5-6; clone_size: -; cdr3_nt: TGTGCCAGCAGCTACTCCTATTCACCCCTCCACTTT; cdr3_aa: CASSYSYSPLHF
cdr3_length: 17; d_call: TRBD1; j_call: TRBJ2-6; v_call: TRBV9; clone_size: -; cdr3_nt: TGTGCCAGCAGCCCGACAGGGGAATACTCTGGGGCCAACGTCCTGACTTTC; cdr3_aa: CASSPTGEYSGANVLTF
cdr3_length: 14; d_call: -; j_call: TRBJ2-3; v_call: TRBV9; clone_size: once; cdr3_nt: TGTGCCAGCAGCGTAGCGCGATTCACAGATACGCAGTATTTT; cdr3_aa: CASSVARFTDTQYF
cdr3_length: 12; d_call: TRBD1; j_call: TRBJ2-7; v_call: TRBV6-5; clone_size: -; cdr3_nt: TGTGCCAGCAGTTCGACAGGGGACGAGCAGTACTTC; cdr3_aa: CASSSTGDEQYF
cdr3_length: 14; d_call: -; j_call: TRBJ1-1; v_call: TRBV5-4; clone_size: -; cdr3_nt: TGTGCCAGCAGCTTGGCACAGATGAACACTGAAGCTTTCTTT; cdr3_aa: CASSLAQMNTEAFF
cdr3_length: 15; d_call: -; j_call: TRBJ2-7; v_call: TRBV28; clone_size: -; cdr3_nt: TGTGCCAGCAGTTTAACCGGACAGAGCTCCTACGAGCAGTACTTC; cdr3_aa: CASSLTGQSSYEQYF
cdr3_length: 13; d_call: TRBD1; j_call: TRBJ1-2; v_call: TRBV6-6; clone_size: -; cdr3_nt: TGTGCCAGCTTTCGACAGGGACCCTATGGCTACACCTTC; cdr3_aa: CASFRQGPYGYTF
cdr3_length: 14; d_call: -; j_call: TRBJ2-7; v_call: TRBV7-9; clone_size: -; cdr3_nt: TGTGCCAGCAGCCGTACAGGTCTTCCCTACGAGCAGTACTTC; cdr3_aa: CASSRTGLPYEQYF